These 18 T cell receptor beta chains came from one sample sequenced in a study of blood T cell repertoires in COVID-19. Clones were sequenced by immunoSEQ multiplex PCR, and TCRdb holds only the in-frame ones, with some missing. The sample carries around 270,000 clones, approximately 85% recorded once. The material sequenced was peripheral blood. These receptor sequences come from a human donor with COVID-19, enrolled during active disease. The donor label of this sample is uncertain.

The V gene is TRBV3-1 (or the pseudogene TRBV3-2), the J gene TRBJ1-1, with TRBD1 as a possible D gene (6 bases). There are 12 residues in the CDR3. CDR1 and CDR2 from the germline V gene are LGHDT and YNNKEL (reference sequence). V was clipped by 0 bases and J by 10 bases, with 9 bases between them. The CDR3 loop reads CASSQEGQRAFF. The CDR3 nucleotides are TGTGCCAGCAGCCAAGAAGGACAGCGAGCTTTCTTT.

This chain joins TRBV6-6 and TRBJ1-6; tentatively, D is TRBD1 (6 bases). The V end was cut by 8 bases, the J end by 7 bases, with 12 bases between. Per germline, CDR1 MNHNY and CDR2 SVGAGI (reference sequence). CDR3 size: 13 residues. This chain's CDR3 is CASGQTVNSPLHF. CDR3 sequence (DNA): TGTGCCAGCGGACAGACCGTAAATTCACCCCTCCACTTT.

The chain links TRBV6-5 to TRBJ2-3; TRBD2 agrees at 14 bases. This CDR3 region has 15 residues. Germline trimming cut 6 bases from V and 4 bases from J; bases unmatched to any gene: 3. Germline assignment: CDR1 MNHEY and CDR2 SVGAGI. In DNA form, the CDR3 reads TGTGCCAGCAGCGGGACTAGCGGGAGAGCAGATACGCAGTATTTT. As protein: CASSGTSGRADTQYF.

CDR3 in amino acids: CASSLRQGGGYTF. CDR3 DNA sequence: TGTGCCAGCAGCCTGCGTCAGGGAGGAGGCTACACCTTC. This chain joins TRBV3-1 (or the pseudogene TRBV3-2) and TRBJ1-2; D may be TRBD1 (5 bases). The germline V and J ends were trimmed by 4 bases and 8 bases, with 14 bases remaining between them. The CDR3 covers 13 residues. Germline-derived CDR1 and CDR2 are LGHDT and YNNKEL (reference sequence).

The chain links TRBV7-2 to TRBJ2-3; no firm D call. CDR3 length: 15 amino acids. Germline V gene lookup returns CDR1 SGHTA and CDR2 FQGNSA. Trimming shortened V by 4 bases and J by 1 base, and 12 bases separated the two germline ends. CDR3 DNA sequence: TGTGCCAGCAGCTATGCGGCCCCGGGCACAGATACGCAGTATTTT. Translating gives CASSYAAPGTDTQYF.

The chain recombines TRBV28 with TRBJ1-3; D is uncertain. The ends were cut back, 4 bases at V and 5 bases at J, with 12 bases in the middle. The CDR3 is 14 residues long. Germline loops: CDR1 MDHEN, CDR2 SYDVKM. This CDR3 reads CASSSPTIRNTIYF. CDR3 coding DNA: TGTGCCAGCAGTTCTCCCACAATTCGAAACACCATATATTTT.

V and J are TRBV7-9 and TRBJ2-3; 13 nucleotides line up with TRBD2. The V gene end was trimmed by 5 bases and the J gene end by 2 bases; junction bases not matched to a gene: 7. The CDR3 has 17 amino acids. Germline CDR1 is SEHNR and CDR2 is FQNEAQ (reference sequence). This CDR3 reads CASSVGLAGLVTDTQYF. In nucleotides, the CDR3 is TGTGCCAGCAGCGTGGGACTAGCGGGACTTGTCACAGATACGCAGTATTTT.

The rearrangement joins TRBV5-1 to TRBJ1-1; a possible D gene is TRBD1 (5 bases). This CDR3 contains 15 residues. In germline, CDR1 is SGHRS, CDR2 YFSETQ. V shed 3 bases and J shed 0 bases, with 12 bases lying between them. CDR3 in amino acids: CASSSYRSMNTEAFF. CDR3 DNA sequence: TGCGCCAGCAGCTCCTACAGGTCCATGAACACTGAAGCTTTCTTT.

The CDR3 region is CASARQGVGGELFF. As DNA, the CDR3 is TGTGCCAGCGCCCGACAGGGGGTGGGCGGGGAGCTGTTTTTT. V usage is TRBV19 and J usage is TRBJ2-2; 9 nucleotides agree with TRBD1. J was trimmed by 7 bases and V by 9 bases; bases with no gene match: 9. Germline loops: CDR1 LNHDA, CDR2 SQIVND (reference sequence). The CDR3 loop spans 14 amino acids.

The chain is built from TRBV29-1 and TRBJ1-3; D is undetermined. Trimming stripped 4 bases from V and 0 bases from J, with 7 bases between. The germline gives CDR1 SQVTM, CDR2 ANQGSEA. The CDR3 length is 13 residues. The CDR3 sequence: CSVGTLSGNTIYF. The CDR3 DNA follows: TGCAGCGTTGGGACTCTCTCTGGAAACACCATATATTTT. The variable domain in full, with the rest retrieved from reference TRBV29-1 and TRBJ1-3, is SAVISQKPSRDICQRGTSLTIQCQVDSQVTMMFWYRQQPGQSLTLIATANQGSEATYESGFVIDKFPISRPNLTFSTLTVSNMSPEDSSIYLCSVGTLSGNTIYFGEGSWLTVV.

This clone is a singleton in its sample. V usage is TRBV12-3 or TRBV12-4 and J usage is TRBJ1-5, with 7 positions matching TRBD1. CDR3 length: 12 residues. Trimming at V came to 7 bases and at J to 5 bases, leaving 2 bases not matched to a gene. CDR3 amino acids: CASKTGHQPQHF. The DNA for the CDR3 is TGTGCCAGCAAGACAGGGCATCAGCCCCAGCATTTT.

The CDR3 loop is CASSAAGGSGPYTGELFF. CDR3 sequence (DNA): TGCGCCAGCAGCGCCGCCGGGGGGAGCGGGCCCTACACCGGGGAGCTGTTTTTT. J is TRBJ2-2 and V is TRBV5-1; 7 bases map to TRBD2. J was trimmed by 3 bases and V by 4 bases; bases with no gene match: 15. Germline CDR1 SGHRS, CDR2 YFSETQ. The CDR3 sequence is 18 residues long.

The J gene is TRBJ1-2, the V gene TRBV4-3, with D possibly matching TRBD1 (5 bases). Germline V gene sequence: CDR1 LGHNA, CDR2 YSLEER. The CDR3 runs 16 residues. V lost 0 bases, J lost 2 bases, and 13 bases lay in between. CDR3: CASSQDRGFGNYGYTF. The CDR3 nucleotides read TGCGCCAGCAGCCAAGATAGGGGCTTCGGAAACTATGGCTACACCTTC.

The J gene is TRBJ2-7, the V gene TRBV4-3, with 9 positions matching TRBD1. After removal of 1 base from V and 2 bases from J, the junction contained 6 bases not matched to a gene. Germline CDR1 reads LGHNA; CDR2 reads YSLEER. The CDR3 covers 16 residues. CDR3 in amino acids: CASSQAFTGGAYEQYF. CDR3 nucleotide sequence: TGCGCCAGCAGCCAAGCCTTCACAGGGGGCGCCTACGAGCAGTACTTC.

The chain combines TRBV4-1 with TRBJ1-3; tentatively, D is TRBD1 (6 bases). V was pared by 4 bases and J by 4 bases, with 17 bases between. Germline V lookup: CDR1 MGHRA, CDR2 YSYEKL. The CDR3 runs 16 residues. CDR3: CASSPWPRGTGNTIYF. CDR3 nucleotides: TGCGCCAGCAGCCCCTGGCCCAGGGGCACCGGAAACACCATATATTTT.

The V call is TRBV5-6, the J call TRBJ1-1, with 8 nucleotides matching TRBD1. The V segment lost 5 bases and the J segment 4 bases; nucleotides outside the gene matches: 10. The length of the CDR3 is 15 residues. Germline assignment: CDR1 SGHDT and CDR2 YYEEEE. This CDR3 is CASSGQGALGTEAFF. As DNA, the CDR3 is TGTGCCAGCAGTGGGCAGGGGGCTCTGGGCACTGAAGCTTTCTTT.

The gene calls are TRBV14 and TRBJ2-2; 9 positions match TRBD1. V shed 4 bases, J shed 6 bases, and the junction held 3 bases outside the gene matches. The CDR3 has 14 residues. The V gene's germline CDR1 is SGHDN and CDR2 FVKESK. In nucleotides, the CDR3 is TGTGCCAGCAGCCGGGACAGGGTGCCCGGGGAGCTGTTTTTT. It yields the protein CASSRDRVPGELFF.

V usage is TRBV19 and J usage is TRBJ2-2; TRBD1 might be the D (5 bases). This CDR3 is 15 amino acids long. The germline V gene encodes CDR1 LNHDA and CDR2 SQIVND (reference sequence). Trimming stripped 2 bases from V and 6 bases from J, with 13 bases between. In DNA form, the CDR3 reads TGTGCCAGTAGTATAAGGGTACAGGATCCCGGGGAGCTGTTTTTT. Translated: CASSIRVQDPGELFF.